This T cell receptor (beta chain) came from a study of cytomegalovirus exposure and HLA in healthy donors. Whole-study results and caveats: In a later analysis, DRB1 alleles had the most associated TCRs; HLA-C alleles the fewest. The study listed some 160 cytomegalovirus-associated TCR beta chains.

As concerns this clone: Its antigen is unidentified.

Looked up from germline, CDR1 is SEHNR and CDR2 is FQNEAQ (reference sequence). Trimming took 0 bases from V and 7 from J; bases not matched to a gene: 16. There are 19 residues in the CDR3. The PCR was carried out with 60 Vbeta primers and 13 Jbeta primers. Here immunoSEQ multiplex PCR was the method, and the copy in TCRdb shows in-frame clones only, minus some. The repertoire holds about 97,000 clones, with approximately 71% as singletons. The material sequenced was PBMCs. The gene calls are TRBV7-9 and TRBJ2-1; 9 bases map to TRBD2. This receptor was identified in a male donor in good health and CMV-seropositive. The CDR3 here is CASSLAVTSGRRARNEQFF. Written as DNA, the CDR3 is TGTGCCAGCAGCTTAGCGGTGACTAGCGGAAGACGGGCGAGAAATGAGCAGTTCTTC.